The rows below give T cell receptor beta chains drawn from one sample of a study of blood T cell repertoires in COVID-19. Produced via immunoSEQ multiplex PCR; TCRdb's table is partial and in-frame only. The data hold 130,000 to 150,000 clones, with over 75% observed a single time. The specimen was PBMCs or T cells enriched from blood (not recorded which). These receptors all come from a woman aged 25 to 45 with acute COVID-19. CDR3s include the opening cysteine and the closing phenylalanine or tryptophan. D genes are given only for firm matches. Only part of the rows carry a size: once, few, many, or a class if the clone is expanded.

size,D,V,CDR3
-,-,TRBV2,CASSVASYTEQYF
-,TRBD2,TRBV5-1,CASSLLLAGGSNEQFF
-,-,TRBV7-3,CASSLRAGQAYEQYF
-,-,TRBV7-3,CASSLTLEETQYF
-,-,TRBV12-3/TRBV12-4,CASSPDGEYGYTF
-,-,TRBV2,CASSPTGENYEQYF
-,TRBD1,TRBV5-1,CASSLGTGGDRRQPQHF
-,-,TRBV28,CASSLGLWQGGGLAGAANTGELFF
-,-,TRBV7-9,CASSSRQTGANVLTF
-,TRBD1,TRBV18,CASSPLERTGSNTEAFF
-,TRBD2,TRBV15,CATSRDTGGPVDTQYF
few,TRBD1,TRBV23-1,CASSQSGQDDDTF
few,TRBD1,TRBV7-9,CASSDRDRGPSYNEQFF
-,TRBD2,TRBV28,CASSLPLAGGTGELFF
-,-,TRBV20-1,CSARGASPLHF
-,TRBD1,TRBV2,CASRFFGQALTEAFF
-,TRBD1,TRBV19,CASISEGAGQPQHF
-,-,TRBV29-1,CSVVDRNNEQFF
once,-,TRBV27,CASSSPFRGEKLFF
-,TRBD1,TRBV7-8,CASSPLDRGTGELFF
once,TRBD2,TRBV5-6,CASSLALAGLTDTQYF
few,TRBD1,TRBV9,CASSATGSGNTIYF
-,TRBD1,TRBV2,CASGRDSYNYGYTF
once,-,TRBV18,CASSPGQGNTEAFF
-,-,TRBV7-2,CASSWRRDSTGELFF
once,TRBD2,TRBV3-1/TRBV3-2,CASSTTSGAANEQFF
few,-,TRBV4-3,CASSQVFTGSAYFF
-,TRBD2,TRBV9,CASSVGGSPGDTQYF
once,TRBD1,TRBV9,CASSVGAGTGFSDSEKLFF
-,-,TRBV6-2/TRBV6-3,CASSYLRQTMNTEAFF
-,TRBD1,TRBV3-1/TRBV3-2,CASSQITGVSTGELFF
-,-,TRBV12-3/TRBV12-4,CASSTPGESGYTF
-,-,TRBV12-3/TRBV12-4,CASSFTGGPQHF
-,TRBD1,TRBV18,CASSPRGTGTDTQYF
-,TRBD1,TRBV19,CASRNPGGDYGYTF
-,-,TRBV27,CASSSTWDTYEQYF
-,TRBD1,TRBV18,CASSSPDRAYEQYF
-,-,TRBV27,CASGMGGYGYTF
once,TRBD1,TRBV27,CASSSPGQLNSPLHF
-,-,TRBV9,CASSVVAEWAEAFF
-,-,TRBV2,CASSEGGVAGNTIYF
-,TRBD2,TRBV9,CASSLGLAEETQYF
-,-,TRBV15,CATSRFPGVTNTEAFF
-,TRBD1,TRBV10-3,CAIGGQGVRYEQYF
-,-,TRBV6-4,CASSLEPGVSYNEQFF
-,-,TRBV28,CASSPGGVIAKNIQYF
-,TRBD2,TRBV6-6,CASSPGNPGLAYNEQFF
-,TRBD2,TRBV6-2/TRBV6-3,CASSYSPAGYNEQFF
-,-,TRBV7-2,CASSWNSGPTYEQYF
-,-,TRBV18,CASSPPPEPGEQYF